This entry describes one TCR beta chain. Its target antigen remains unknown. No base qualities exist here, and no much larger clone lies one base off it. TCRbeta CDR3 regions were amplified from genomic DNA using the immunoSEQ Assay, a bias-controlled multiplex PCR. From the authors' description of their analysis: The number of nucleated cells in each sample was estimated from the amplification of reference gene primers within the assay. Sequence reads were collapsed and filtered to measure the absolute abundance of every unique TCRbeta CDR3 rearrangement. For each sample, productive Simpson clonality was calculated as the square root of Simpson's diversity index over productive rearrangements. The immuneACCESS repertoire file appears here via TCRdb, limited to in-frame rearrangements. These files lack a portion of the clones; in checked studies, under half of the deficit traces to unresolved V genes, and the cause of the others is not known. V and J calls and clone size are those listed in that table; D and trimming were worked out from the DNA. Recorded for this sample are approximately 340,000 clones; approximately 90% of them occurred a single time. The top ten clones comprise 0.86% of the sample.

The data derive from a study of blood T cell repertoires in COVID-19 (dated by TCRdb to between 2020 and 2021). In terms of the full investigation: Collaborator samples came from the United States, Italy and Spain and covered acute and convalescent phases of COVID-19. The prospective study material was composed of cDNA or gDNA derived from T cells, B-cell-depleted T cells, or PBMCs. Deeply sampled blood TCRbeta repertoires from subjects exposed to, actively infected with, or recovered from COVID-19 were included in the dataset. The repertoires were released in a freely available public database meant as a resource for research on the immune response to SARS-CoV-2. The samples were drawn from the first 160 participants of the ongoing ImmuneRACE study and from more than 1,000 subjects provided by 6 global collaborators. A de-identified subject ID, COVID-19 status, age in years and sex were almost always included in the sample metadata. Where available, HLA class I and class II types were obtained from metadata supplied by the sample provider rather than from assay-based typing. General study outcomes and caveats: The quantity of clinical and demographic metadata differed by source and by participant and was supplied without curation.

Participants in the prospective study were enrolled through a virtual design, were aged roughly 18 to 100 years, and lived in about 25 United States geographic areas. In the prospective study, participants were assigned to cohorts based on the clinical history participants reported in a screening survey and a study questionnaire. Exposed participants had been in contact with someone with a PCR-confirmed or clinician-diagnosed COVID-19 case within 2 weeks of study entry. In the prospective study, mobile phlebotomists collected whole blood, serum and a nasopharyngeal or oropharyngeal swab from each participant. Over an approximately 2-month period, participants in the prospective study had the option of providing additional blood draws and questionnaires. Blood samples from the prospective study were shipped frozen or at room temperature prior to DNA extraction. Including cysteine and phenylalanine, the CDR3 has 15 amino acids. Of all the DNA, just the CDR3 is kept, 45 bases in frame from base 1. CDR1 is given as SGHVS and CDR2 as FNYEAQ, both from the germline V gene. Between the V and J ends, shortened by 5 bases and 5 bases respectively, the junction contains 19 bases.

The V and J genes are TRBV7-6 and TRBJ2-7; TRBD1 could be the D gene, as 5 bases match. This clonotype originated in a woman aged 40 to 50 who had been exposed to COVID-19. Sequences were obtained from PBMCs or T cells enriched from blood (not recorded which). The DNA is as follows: TGTGCCAGCAGCCCTAATAGCAGGGTGAGGAACGAGCAGTACTTC. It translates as CASSPNSRVRNEQYF. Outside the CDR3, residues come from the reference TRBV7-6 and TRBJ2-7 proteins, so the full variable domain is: GAGVSQSPRYKVTKRGQDVALRCDPISGHVSLYWYRQALGQGPEFLTYFNYEAQQDKSGLPNDRFSAERPEGSISTLTIQRTEQRDSAMYRCASSPNSRVRNEQYFGPGTRLTVT.